The TCR beta chain under discussion was sequenced for a study of beta chain features in type 1 diabetes (dated by TCRdb to between 2017 and 2018). At the level of the whole study: Mean age, gender distribution, total cell number and subset yield were not different between patients and healthy donors. Across all samples, fewer than 110,000,000 sorted cells were examined, and cell number per subset correlated strongly with RNA yield. Naive and central memory subsets were obtained from all 30 or so donors, but regulatory and stem cell-like memory subsets were isolated from only 8 patients and roughly eight healthy donors. In the study, recently diagnosed type 1 diabetes patients and matched healthy donors were compared on the TCRB repertoires of their sorted circulating CD4+ T cell subsets.

This clone was seen a handful of times. Its antigen specificity is not known. Base qualities are not provided; no much larger clone lies one nucleotide away. The High Capacity cDNA Reverse Transcription Kit was used to reverse transcribe all of the isolated RNA, meaning that expressed TCRB transcripts were what got sequenced. Deep immunoSEQ sequencing was applied to naive, central memory and regulatory T cell samples, giving an average of roughly 3.5 million total reads per sample. Sorted cells were lysed in RLT buffer and RNA was extracted with DNase-treated RNeasy Micro or Mini kits, depending on cell number. To prevent cross-contamination, each cell subset was processed individually, whereas patient and healthy donor samples were processed jointly. The immunoSEQ multiplex PCR was used to amplify TCRB sequences from cDNA, generating 87-bp fragments that spanned the CDR3 region. Sequencing of the amplicons was performed on the Illumina HiSeq platform. On the authors' methods: Synthetic template baselines were used to correct PCR bias computationally, reads within Hamming distance 2 were collapsed together, and singletons that could not be merged were discarded. Reads were aligned against IMGT to assign V, D and J genes, CDR3 length and insertions or deletions at six rearrangement sites. Clonotype counts were normalized to sorted cell number within each subset before computing true diversity and Gini coefficients with the tcR R package. Repertoire sharing was quantified using the overlap coefficient calculated on TCRB nucleotide sequences. Out-of-frame TCRB sequences from naive cells were analyzed as a proxy for the pre-selection repertoire. TCRdb re-hosts the immuneACCESS table, in-frame sequences only. Its copies lack some clones; in the studies checked, an unresolved V gene accounts for under half of them, and the cause for the rest is not known. Clone size and the V and J calls come from that table; the DNA yielded D and trimming. The sample includes fewer than 900,000 clones, with 17% observed a single time. Jointly, the top ten make up 0.023% of the sample.

Each donor gave one peripheral blood draw, averaging approximately 0.12 L, which was collected into heparinised tubes. A BD FACSAria II and a panel including CD45RO, CCR7, CD25, CD127, CD95 and CD27 were used to sort naive, central memory, regulatory and stem cell-like memory CD4+ T cells. A purity above 98% was achieved for all sorted populations. PBMCs were isolated right away by Lymphoprep density gradient centrifugation and were stained directly, without culture. So that batch effects would be minimized, each experiment stained and sorted samples in pairs, pairing one healthy donor with one patient. The germline V gene (reference sequence) provides CDR1 LNHDA and CDR2 SQIVND. Spanning cysteine to phenylalanine, the CDR3 consists of 14 amino acids. Only CDR3 DNA is held: 42 bases, read in frame from base 1. Deletion took 5 bases off V and 1 base off J, with a span of 11 bases between the germline ends.

What the authors observed across the whole study: At VDJ recombination sites, type 1 diabetes patients had fewer insertions and more deleted nucleotides, which implies abnormalities in thymic rearrangement. HLA sub-analyses involved small numbers of individuals, so any influence of HLA type on TCRB rearrangement remained unresolved. Because cDNA rather than genomic DNA was sequenced, highly expressing activated cells could have been over-represented, although no difference in activation and CD3 levels was found between groups. A moderate but significant shortening of TCRB CDR3 length was observed in type 1 diabetes patients in all four CD4+ subsets. Naive, central memory and regulatory TCRB repertoires appeared more similar among patients than among healthy donors. Shorter templates might be favored by PCR, yet because patient and control samples were amplified and corrected together, any such skew would affect both groups equally.

The sequence links TRBV19 to TRBJ1-1; the best D guess is TRBD1, with 6 bases matching. This sequence was found in a woman aged 18 to 35 in good health. Sequencing used naive CD4+ T cells from blood. Interpreted using the paper, the cell subset or site label stands for: true naive CD4+ T cells. This receptor has the CDR3 CASSRGLGNTEAFF. Read as DNA, the sequence is TGTGCCAGTAGTCGGGGGCTTGGGAACACTGAAGCTTTCTTT.